This passage covers 30 T cell receptor beta chains from one sample sequenced in a study of beta chain features in type 1 diabetes. The investigators reverse transcribed all of the isolated RNA, so they sequenced expressed TCRB transcripts. Generated by immunoSEQ multiplex PCR, the TCRdb table keeps only in-frame clones and is missing some. The sample shows around 280,000 clones, about 15% of them seen only once. Findings and limits, study-wide: All four CD4+ subsets of Type 1 diabetes patients contained TCRB CDR3s that were moderately but significantly shorter.

Which antigens these TCRs recognize remains unknown. Sequencing was done on a sample of naive CD4+ T cells from blood. These receptors all come from a man aged 18 to 30 with type 1 diabetes.

A few counts support this clone. This chain connects TRBV6-6 to TRBJ1-5, with D possibly TRBD1 on 6 matching bases. CDR3 length: 14 residues. Germline assignment: CDR1 MNHNY and CDR2 SVGAGI (reference sequence). V dropped 3 bases and J dropped 5 bases, with 11 bases sitting between them. CDR3 loop: CASSYWGQDQPQHF. The CDR3 DNA reads as TGTGCCAGCAGTTATTGGGGGCAGGATCAGCCCCAGCATTTT.

The chain combines TRBV18 with TRBJ2-2; a weak D match, TRBD1 (6 bases). The CDR3 extends over 15 amino acids. CDR1 is KGHSH, CDR2 LQKENI, per germline. V was clipped by 4 bases and J by 5 bases, with 14 bases between them. CDR3 nucleotides: TGTGCCAGCTCACTGAACAGGGATACAACCGGGGAGCTGTTTTTT. Translated, it gives CASSLNRDTTGELFF.

The chain combines TRBV5-6 with TRBJ1-1; no reliable D call. Per the germline V gene, CDR1 is SGHDT and CDR2 is YYEEEE. The CDR3 covers 11 residues. The V gene lost 5 bases and the J gene lost 4 bases, with 6 bases spanning the gap. CDR3: CASSSFTEAFF. CDR3 coding DNA: TGTGCCAGCAGTTCATTCACTGAAGCTTTCTTT.

The genes are TRBV9 and TRBJ2-3; 7 nucleotides agree with TRBD1. This CDR3 has 14 residues. From germline, CDR1 is SGDLS and CDR2 YYNGEE. V lost 0 bases, J lost 6 bases, and 4 bases stayed unmatched. CDR3 amino acids: CASSVGGGRDTQYF. DNA for the CDR3: TGTGCCAGCAGCGTAGGAGGGGGCAGGGATACGCAGTATTTT.

Only a few counts were recorded for this clone. This sequence joins TRBV25-1 and TRBJ2-2; 7 bases line up with TRBD2. This CDR3 region has 16 residues. The germline gives CDR1 MGHDK, CDR2 SYGVNS. With V trimmed by 5 bases and J by 2 bases, 8 bases remained unmatched. This CDR3 is CASSPRRGLNTGELFF. For the CDR3, the DNA is TGTGCCAGCAGTCCCCGGCGGGGACTAAACACCGGGGAGCTGTTTTTT.

This rearrangement joins TRBV7-9 to TRBJ2-1; 8 nucleotides agree with TRBD2. From germline, CDR1 is SEHNR and CDR2 FQNEAQ (reference sequence). Trimming cost V 3 bases and J 5 bases; bases outside gene matches: 9. The CDR3 contains 16 residues. This chain's CDR3 is CASSFPSGSSDNEQFF. Here the CDR3 DNA reads TGTGCCAGCAGCTTCCCCAGCGGGAGTTCCGACAATGAGCAGTTCTTC.

J is TRBJ2-2 and V is TRBV7-2; D gene unclear. Germline V lookup: CDR1 SGHTA, CDR2 FQGNSA. V shed 5 bases and J shed 10 bases, with 11 bases lying between them. There are 12 residues in the CDR3. CDR3 protein: CASSLQAQELFF. As DNA, the CDR3 is TGTGCCAGCAGCCTCCAGGCCCAGGAGCTGTTTTTT.

This sequence joins TRBV21-1 and TRBJ2-1; the DNA was not compared with TRBD2, the D call given in the table. TRBV21-1 is reported as a pseudogene. The CDR3 consists of 14 residues. The CDR3 loop reads CASSSQGGRDEQFF. The CDR3 DNA sequence: TGTGCCAGCAGCTCGCAGGGAGGGAGGGATGAGCAGTTCTTC.

This clone was seen a few times. The V gene is TRBV27, the J gene TRBJ2-7; 8 nucleotides agree with TRBD2. Trimming at V came to 7 bases and at J to 5 bases, leaving 16 bases not matched to a gene. Germline V CDR1 and CDR2: MNHEY, SMNVEV (reference sequence). This CDR3 comprises 16 residues. CDR3 coding DNA: TGTGCCAGCAACCCGTCCGGGACTAGTGGTGTGAACGAGCAGTACTTC. It yields the protein CASNPSGTSGVNEQYF.

On this clone: The sample carries other DNA sequences with the same CDR3. The chain links TRBV9 to TRBJ2-2; D unclear. Deletions cut 0 bases from V and 4 bases from J, with 7 bases between. The CDR3 loop spans 14 amino acids. The germline gives CDR1 SGDLS, CDR2 YYNGEE. CDR3 residues: CASSVAGGTGELFF. The DNA for the CDR3 is TGTGCCAGCAGCGTAGCGGGTGGCACCGGGGAGCTGTTTTTT.

The CDR3 nucleotides are TGTGCCAGCAGGGCGGACAGGGCTGACACAGATACGCAGTATTTT. This codes for CASRADRADTDTQYF. This rearrangement joins TRBV5-4 to TRBJ2-3; 8 nucleotides align to TRBD1. From germline, CDR1 is SGHNT and CDR2 YYREEE (reference sequence). The CDR3 totals 15 residues. J lost 2 bases, V lost 5 bases, and 7 bases had no gene match.

The table lists this clone with a few counts. This chain joins TRBV7-2 and TRBJ2-1, with D possibly TRBD1 on 6 matching bases. Trimming cost V 5 bases and J 0 bases, with 11 bases left between them. This CDR3 contains 15 residues. The germline V gene has CDR1 SGHTA and CDR2 FQGNSA. CDR3 sequence (DNA): TGTGCCAGCAGCCCAGACAGGAGCTCCTACAATGAGCAGTTCTTC. Translated, it gives CASSPDRSSYNEQFF.

This clone showed up just a few times. The chain recombines TRBV6-5 with TRBJ2-3; 8 nucleotides align to TRBD2. This CDR3 is 13 amino acids long. Germline lookup yields CDR1 MNHEY and CDR2 SVGAGI. The J segment lost 1 base and the V segment lost 6 bases, leaving 0 bases of the junction unmatched. CDR3 nucleotides: TGTGCCAGCAGACTAGCGGGCACAGATACGCAGTATTTT. Protein sequence: CASRLAGTDTQYF.

This sequence joins TRBV5-4 and TRBJ2-4, with D unresolved. The V end lost 3 bases, the J end lost 0 bases, and 4 bases lay between the germline ends. From germline, CDR1 is SGHNT and CDR2 YYREEE (reference sequence). The CDR3 covers 13 residues. CDR3 sequence reads: CASSSVAKNIQYF. The DNA of the CDR3 is TGTGCCAGCAGCTCGGTAGCCAAAAACATTCAGTACTTC.

This clone was recorded a few times. The chain couples TRBV28 to TRBJ1-3; 11 bases align to TRBD1. This CDR3 spans 13 amino acids. Trimming at V came to 8 bases and at J to 6 bases, leaving 3 bases not matched to a gene. CDR1 and CDR2 from the germline V gene are MDHEN and SYDVKM. The CDR3 region has the DNA TGTGCCAGCGGGACAGGGGGAGTAAACACCATATATTTT. Amino acid sequence: CASGTGGVNTIYF.

This clone turned up a few times. The J gene is TRBJ2-1, the V gene TRBV4-2; 7 bases align to TRBD2. CDR1 is LGHNA, CDR2 YNFKEQ, per germline. Losses at the gene ends were 1 base for V and 1 base for J; bases not matched to a gene: 13. There are 19 residues in the CDR3. The CDR3 coding sequence is TGTGCCAGCAGCCAAGTTCAACACTCCGGACTAGAATCCTACAATGAGCAGTTCTTC. It codes for CASSQVQHSGLESYNEQFF.

This clone was observed a handful of times. This rearrangement joins TRBV5-4 to TRBJ2-1, with D maybe TRBD2 (5 bases). The CDR3 has 15 amino acids. Germline V lookup: CDR1 SGHNT, CDR2 YYREEE (reference sequence). V gave up 1 base and J gave up 6 bases, with 14 bases separating them. CDR3 DNA sequence: TGTGCCAGCAGCTTGACGGACTTAAGCCTCAATGAGCAGTTCTTC. This sequence encodes CASSLTDLSLNEQFF.

This clone has more than one count but fewer than ten. V and J are TRBV28 and TRBJ2-4, with TRBD2 matching over 8 bases. CDR3 length equals 15 residues. Germline CDR1 and CDR2: MDHEN and SYDVKM. The J segment lost 3 bases and the V segment lost 11 bases, leaving 12 bases of the junction unmatched. Written as DNA, the CDR3 is TGTGCCGTCTCGAGCGGGGGATTTGTCAAAAACATTCAGTACTTC. It codes for CAVSSGGFVKNIQYF.

V gene TRBV6-1 combines with J gene TRBJ1-2; perhaps TRBD1 as D (5 bases). V lost 2 bases and J lost 8, with 24 bases in between. In germline, CDR1 is MNHNS, CDR2 SASEGT. The CDR3 totals 17 residues. The CDR3 loop reads CASSERLGRGSHRGYTF. The CDR3 coding sequence is TGTGCCAGCAGTGAAAGACTAGGGCGGGGCAGCCACCGGGGCTACACCTTC.

This clone has only a few counts. The chain carries TRBV18 and TRBJ2-2; TRBD1 aligns across 8 bases. CDR1 is KGHSH, CDR2 LQKENI, per germline. The CDR3 covers 15 residues. V shed 4 bases and J 4 bases; nucleotides not matched to a gene: 5. The CDR3 region has the DNA TGTGCCAGCTCACAAGGACAGGGCGGCACCGGGGAGCTGTTTTTT. Residues: CASSQGQGGTGELFF.

The chain joins TRBV25-1 to TRBJ1-2, with D perhaps TRBD1 (6 bases). V gave up 5 bases and J gave up 8 bases, with 12 bases separating them. The germline gives CDR1 MGHDK, CDR2 SYGVNS. The CDR3 loop spans 12 amino acids. The CDR3 sequence is CASSTYREGYTF. DNA for the CDR3: TGTGCCAGCAGTACCTACAGGGAGGGCTACACCTTC.

The chain couples TRBV9 to TRBJ2-3; weak D call: TRBD1 (6 bases). From germline, CDR1 is SGDLS and CDR2 YYNGEE. The V end lost 3 bases, the J end lost 6 bases, and 11 bases lay between the germline ends. This CDR3 contains 13 residues. In DNA, the CDR3 is TGTGCCAGCAGCGCCGACAGGAGGGATACGCAGTATTTT. Translating it yields CASSADRRDTQYF.

The J gene is TRBJ2-1, the V gene TRBV9, with 14 bases matching TRBD2. The CDR3 runs to 15 residues. Per the germline V gene, CDR1 is SGDLS and CDR2 is YYNGEE. The ends lost 3 bases at V and 7 bases at J; junction bases unmatched: 3. CDR3 region: CASSARLAGGNEQFF. The CDR3 DNA sequence: TGTGCCAGCAGCGCCAGACTAGCGGGGGGGAATGAGCAGTTCTTC.

This chain joins TRBV7-2 and TRBJ1-1; 9 bases fit TRBD1. Germline CDR1 SGHTA, CDR2 FQGNSA. The CDR3 consists of 15 residues. The junction had 7 bases not matched to a gene; V was cut back by 3 bases and J by 5 bases. The CDR3 sequence is CASSFTGQGETEAFF. The CDR3 DNA reads as TGTGCCAGCAGCTTTACGGGACAGGGAGAAACTGAAGCTTTCTTT.

This rearrangement joins TRBV7-2 to TRBJ2-3; possible D gene TRBD2, 6 bases. This CDR3 comprises 13 residues. CDR1 is SGHTA, CDR2 FQGNSA, per germline. The V gene lost 1 base and the J gene lost 14 bases, with 16 bases spanning the gap. The CDR3 coding sequence is TGTGCCAGCAGCTTAGAGCAAGCGGGTACCCCGTATTTT. This sequence encodes CASSLEQAGTPYF. The entire variable domain, with the rest obtained from reference TRBV7-2 and TRBJ2-3, is as follows: GAGVSQSPSNKVTEKGKDVELRCDPISGHTALYWYRQSLGQGLEFLIYFQGNSAPDKSGLPSDRFSAERTGGSVSTLTIQRTQQEDSAVYLCASSLEQAGTPYFGPGTRLTVL.

In its sample, this clone was seen a few times. The rearrangement uses TRBV18 and TRBJ2-2; TRBD2 is a possible D gene (6 bases). Trimming took off 1 base at V and 4 bases at J, with 10 bases between the two ends. CDR1 and CDR2 from the germline V gene are KGHSH and LQKENI. CDR3 length: 15 amino acids. CDR3 bases: TGTGCCAGCTCACCACGGGCGGGGCGCACCGGGGAGCTGTTTTTT. It translates to CASSPRAGRTGELFF. Full variable domain (rest looked up from reference TRBV18 and TRBJ2-2): NAGVMQNPRHLVRRRGQEARLRCSPMKGHSHVYWYRQLPEEGLKFMVYLQKENIIDESGMPKERFSAEFPKEGPSILRIQQVVRGDSAAYFCASSPRAGRTGELFFGEGSRLTVL.

The CDR3 is CASSSRLANYGYTF. CDR3 in DNA: TGTGCCAGCAGCTCCCGGCTAGCTAACTATGGCTACACCTTC. V gene TRBV2 combines with J gene TRBJ1-2; D gene ambiguous. V lost 6 bases and J 0 bases, leaving 11 bases between the germline ends. CDR3 length equals 14 residues. CDR1 and CDR2 from the germline V gene are SNHLY and FYNNEI.

This clone was counted a few times. This CDR3 is also generated by other DNA sequences in the sample. The rearrangement links TRBV9 to TRBJ1-5, with D maybe TRBD1 (6 bases). This CDR3 has 15 amino acids. Germline V gene sequence: CDR1 SGDLS, CDR2 YYNGEE. V was clipped by 5 bases and J by 0 bases, with 12 bases between them. CDR3 DNA: TGTGCCAGCAGTAGGGGGGGCCTTAGCAATCAGCCCCAGCATTTT. Protein sequence: CASSRGGLSNQPQHF.

In this sample, this clone turned up a few times. DNA for the CDR3: TGTGCCAGCACCTCGGGGGTCCGTGGTTTCTTT. Translating it yields CASTSGVRGFF. This rearrangement joins TRBV28 to TRBJ1-1; possible D gene TRBD1, 5 bases. The CDR3 consists of 11 residues. Germline CDR1 MDHEN, CDR2 SYDVKM. V was cut by 7 bases and J by 13 bases, with 16 bases left in between.

This clone was seen only a few times. The gene calls are TRBV5-1 and TRBJ2-1; the match to TRBD2 covers 10 bases. CDR1 is SGHRS, CDR2 YFSETQ, per germline. Germline trimming cut 7 bases from V and 3 bases from J; bases unmatched to any gene: 7. This CDR3 is built from 15 residues. The CDR3 sequence: CASRPSSGGYNEQFF. DNA for the CDR3: TGCGCCAGCCGTCCTTCTAGCGGGGGCTACAATGAGCAGTTCTTC.